The 7 T cell receptor beta chains below all came from one sample that was sequenced in a study of OX40 agonist ivuxolimab in advanced cancers. Clones were read by immunoSEQ multiplex PCR, and TCRdb kept only the in-frame ones, dropping some. The table lists around 26,000 clones, around 83% of them singletons. Source: CD4+ or CD8+ T cells sorted from blood, taken in a trial of the OX40 agonist ivuxolimab. These receptors all stem from an adult with an advanced solid tumor such as melanoma, head and neck, liver or kidney cancer.

CDR3 sequence (DNA): TGTGCCAGCAGCCGGACAGGGGGCGGACTGTACTATGGCTACACCTTC. This encodes CASSRTGGGLYYGYTF. V usage is TRBV27 and J usage is TRBJ1-2; 11 bases agree with TRBD1. This CDR3 has 16 residues. Germline loops: CDR1 MNHEY, CDR2 SMNVEV (reference sequence). Trimming took 6 bases from V and 3 from J; bases not matched to a gene: 9.

The chain has TRBV7-2 and TRBJ2-7; D is tentatively TRBD1 or TRBD2 (5 bases each). The CDR3 runs to 14 residues. The V gene's germline CDR1 is SGHTA and CDR2 FQGNSA. V lost 3 bases to trimming and J lost 4 bases, with 13 bases between them. The CDR3 loop reads CASSFWTREYEQYF. The CDR3 region has the DNA TGTGCCAGCAGCTTTTGGACCAGGGAGTACGAGCAGTACTTC. Variable domain in full (rest from reference TRBV7-2 and TRBJ2-7): GAGVSQSPSNKVTEKGKDVELRCDPISGHTALYWYRQSLGQGLEFLIYFQGNSAPDKSGLPSDRFSAERTGGSVSTLTIQRTQQEDSAVYLCASSFWTREYEQYFGPGTRLTVT.

The chain joins TRBV6-5 to TRBJ2-7; perhaps TRBD2 as D (5 bases). Germline V lookup: CDR1 MNHEY, CDR2 SVGAGI. The length of the CDR3 is 14 residues. V was trimmed by 0 bases and J by 2 bases, leaving 8 bases between them. CDR3 in amino acids: CASSYSEGPYEQYF. As DNA, the CDR3 is TGTGCCAGCAGTTACTCCGAGGGTCCCTACGAGCAGTACTTC.

The gene calls are TRBV6-6 and TRBJ2-7; the D gene could be TRBD1 or TRBD2 (5 bases each). V shed 8 bases and J shed 2 bases, with 10 bases lying between them. This CDR3 spans 12 amino acids. Germline CDR1 is MNHNY and CDR2 is SVGAGI (reference sequence). CDR3 protein: CASGRGAYEQYF. DNA of the CDR3: TGTGCCAGCGGAAGAGGGGCCTACGAGCAGTACTTC.

This clone came up a few times. This sequence joins TRBV4-1 and TRBJ1-2, with D perhaps TRBD1 (5 bases). The germline CDR1 and CDR2 sequences are MGHRA and YSYEKL. This CDR3 has 15 residues. Trimming removed 1 base at V and 4 bases at J, with 13 bases between. The CDR3 is CASSQVRAGSYGYTF. The CDR3, as DNA: TGCGCCAGCAGCCAAGTCAGGGCCGGGAGCTATGGCTACACCTTC.

J is TRBJ2-7 and V is TRBV28, with D possibly being TRBD1 (5 bases). This CDR3 comprises 14 residues. With 6 bases removed from V and 3 bases from J, the gap between germline ends came to 15 bases. Germline CDR1 is MDHEN and CDR2 is SYDVKM. The CDR3 DNA sequence: TGTGCCAGCAGCAACAGACAGTACCACTACGAGCAGTACTTC. This translates into CASSNRQYHYEQYF. Full variable domain (rest looked up from reference TRBV28 and TRBJ2-7): DVKVTQSSRYLVKRTGEKVFLECVQDMDHENMFWYRQDPGLGLRLIYFSYDVKMKEKGDIPEGYSVSREKKERFSLILESASTNQTSMYLCASSNRQYHYEQYFGPGTRLTVT.

The chain recombines TRBV9 with TRBJ2-3; 10 bases fit TRBD2. The CDR3 consists of 13 residues. V lost 10 bases, J lost 4 bases, and 6 bases stayed unmatched. CDR1 SGDLS and CDR2 YYNGEE come from the germline V gene. The CDR3 sequence: CAGSSGSADTQYF. CDR3 coding DNA: TGTGCCGGCTCTAGCGGGAGTGCAGATACGCAGTATTTT. The variable domain in full, with the rest retrieved from reference TRBV9 and TRBJ2-3, is DSGVTQTPKHLITATGQRVTLRCSPRSGDLSVYWYQQSLDQGLQFLIQYYNGEERAKGNILERFSAQQFPDLHSELNLSSLELGDSALYFCAGSSGSADTQYFGPGTRLTVL.